This T cell receptor (beta chain) was identified in a study of cytomegalovirus exposure and HLA in healthy donors. Study-level background: The Caucasian-associated ancestry cluster contained about 80% of the roughly 370 genotyped donors. Study results and caveats: In a later analysis, at a false discovery rate of 0.05, roughly 17,000 TCR beta sequences matched HLA alleles.

The CDR3 has 14 amino acids. Trimming took off 6 bases at V and 4 bases at J, with 16 bases between the two ends. Germline V gene data show CDR1 as MNHNY and CDR2 as SVGAGI (reference sequence). About this clone: Its antigen is currently unknown.

A multiplex PCR was run with 60 Vbeta primers and 13 Jbeta primers. Clones were read by immunoSEQ multiplex PCR, and TCRdb kept only the in-frame ones, dropping some. The data show approximately 170,000 clones, roughly three quarters seen once. The genes are TRBV6-6 and TRBJ2-7; possibly TRBD2 for D (5 bases). Sequenced sample: PBMCs. This sequence was found in a middle-aged woman in good health and CMV-seropositive. The CDR3 region is CASSPTGLGYEQYF. CDR3 nucleotide sequence: TGTGCCAGCAGCCCAACGGGGTTAGGATACGAGCAGTACTTC.